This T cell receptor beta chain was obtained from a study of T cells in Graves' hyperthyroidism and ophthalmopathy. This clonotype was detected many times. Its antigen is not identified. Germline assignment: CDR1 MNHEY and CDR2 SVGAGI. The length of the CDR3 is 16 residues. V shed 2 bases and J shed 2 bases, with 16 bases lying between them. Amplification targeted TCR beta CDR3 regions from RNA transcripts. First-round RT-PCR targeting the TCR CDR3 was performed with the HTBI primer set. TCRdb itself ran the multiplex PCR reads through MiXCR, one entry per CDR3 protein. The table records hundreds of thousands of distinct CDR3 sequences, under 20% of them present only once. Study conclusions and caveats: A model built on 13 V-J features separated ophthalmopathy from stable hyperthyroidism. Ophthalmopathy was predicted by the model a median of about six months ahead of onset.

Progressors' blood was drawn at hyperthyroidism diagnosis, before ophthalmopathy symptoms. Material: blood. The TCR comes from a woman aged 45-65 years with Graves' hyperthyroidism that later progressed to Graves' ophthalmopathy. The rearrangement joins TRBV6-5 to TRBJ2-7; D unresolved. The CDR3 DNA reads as TGTGCCAGCAGTTACCGCGACGGAGCGAGGACCTACGAGCAGTACTTC. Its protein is CASSYRDGARTYEQYF.